This TCR beta chain was captured by sequencing in a study of blood T cell repertoires in COVID-19. Profiling relied on immunoSEQ multiplex PCR, and the TCRdb table lists in-frame clones only, not all of them. Of about 220,000 clones listed, approximately 84% are singletons. V dropped 0 bases and J dropped 9; count of bases not matched to a gene: 7. Germline-derived CDR1 and CDR2 are KGHSH and LQKENI. CDR3 size: 15 residues. The rearrangement joins TRBV18 to TRBJ2-1, with TRBD1 matching 8 bases. The sequenced material came from peripheral blood. This receptor was identified in a man aged 35 to 55 with active or convalescent COVID-19. The CDR3: CASSPPATGGGEQFF. DNA for the CDR3: TGTGCCAGCTCACCACCGGCCACAGGGGGTGGTGAGCAGTTCTTC.